The source of this TCR beta chain is a study of low-dose radiotherapy and immunotherapy resistance in tumors (dated by TCRdb to between 2020 and 2023). In terms of the full investigation: In Cohort 1, each fraction delivered 0.5 Gy every 2 weeks, and the prescribed total PTV dose was 6.5 Gy. No randomization into treatment groups was done for the people taking part in the trial. Cyclophosphamide 200 mg/m2 was administered intravenously every two weeks, one day before each radiation and immunotherapy administration. Starting on cycle 1 day 1, patients took 300 mg of aspirin by mouth once a day for four cycles. Patients in Cohort 2 were given 1 Gy per fraction every two weeks, for a total of 13 Gy across 26 weeks. Eight patients were included in the translational analysis: three from the first dose cohort and the first five from the second dose cohort. Patients were given nivolumab as a 240 mg flat dose every two weeks and ipilimumab at 1 mg/kg every six weeks, with both drugs delivered intravenously.

TCRdb lists the instrument as Illumina HiSeq 2500. To make first-strand cDNA, Superscript III was used along with a set of TRAV- and TRBV-specific primers so that both the TCRalpha and TCRbeta chains were covered. An approximately 20-cycle PCR with Phusion amplified the TCRs, pairing a constant-region primer with the adapter that was attached to the V primers. Amplification of the isolated mRNA was done with the MessageAmp II aRNA Amplification Kit, which involved a roughly 15-hour in vitro transcription at 37 degrees C. The Dynabeads mRNA DIRECT Purification Kit was used to isolate mRNA for TCR sequencing. Indexed Illumina adapters were added in a second approximately 27-cycle Phusion PCR, and the resulting products were purified with AMPure XP beads. In the paper's pipeline: Using custom Perl scripts, TCR sequences that encoded the same protein were pooled, out-of-frame sequences were dropped, and the abundance of each clonotype was calculated. TCR sequences supported by only a single read were excluded from analysis. Among the metrics used to describe the repertoires were Shannon entropy, Gini index, clonality, richness, and the frequency of TCRs shared between repertoires. The public reads were reanalyzed by TCRdb: fastp trimming at Q25, MiXCR alignment, in-frame beta chains only. Every distinct CDR3 protein forms one entry, paired with its most common genes and DNA. In this record, the V and J calls reflect TCRdb's handling and not the investigators' own analysis. Within this sample are 55,000 to 80,000 distinct CDR3 sequences, with approximately 26% of them counted one time only. The top ten clones comprise about 6.6% of the sample.

With respect to this clonotype: What antigen it recognizes has not been identified. This is likely an artifact of a read error, given a far larger clone one base away.

This specimen's time point label, interpreted: before trial treatment. The donors came from RACIN, which was a single-arm phase I dose-escalation trial that paired nivolumab and ipilimumab with aspirin, low-dose cyclophosphamide and low-dose radiotherapy. Eligible patients had advanced, TIL-negative solid tumors. The CDR3 covers 14 residues, taking in both the cysteine and the phenylalanine. Only the CDR3 region is kept as DNA, spanning 42 bases read in frame from base 1. Per the germline V gene, SGHRS is the CDR1 and YFSETQ is the CDR2. The junction shows trimming of 4 bases on V and 7 bases on J, and the gene matches do not reach 11 bases of it.

The specimen comprised PBMCs, sampled before treatment. The rearrangement combines TRBV5-1 with TRBJ2-7, with 7 bases matching TRBD1. The sequence was collected from a male donor with rectosigmoid adenocarcinoma. The DNA sequence reads TGCGCCAGCAGCGCTGGGACAGTATACAATGAGCAGTACTTC. Its coded protein is CASSAGTVYNEQYF.